The clone carrying this T cell receptor (beta chain) was counted only a few times. This sample is drawn from a study of blood T cell repertoires in COVID-19. Study-level information: COVID-19 samples, acute and convalescent, were from the United States, Italy and Spain.

Original data processing: Cell counts per sample came from amplifying reference gene primers. Libraries were prepared by immunoSEQ multiplex PCR; TCRdb keeps only in-frame clonotypes and omits some of them. That table gives V, J and clone size, and the DNA gave D and trimming. The sample carries more than 150,000 clones, roughly 79% recorded once. With 6 bases clipped from V and 13 bases from J, the junction kept 4 bases outside the gene matches. The CDR3 sequence is 12 residues long. Per the germline V gene, CDR1 is MNHEY and CDR2 is SMNVEV (reference sequence). The sequencing sample was made of peripheral blood. The origin of this receptor is a man aged 55 to 70 with active or convalescent COVID-19. The rearrangement uses TRBV27 and TRBJ2-3; 13 positions agree with TRBD2. CDR3 DNA: TGTGCCAGCAGGCCAACTAGCGGGAGGGAGTATTTT. Translating it yields CASRPTSGREYF.